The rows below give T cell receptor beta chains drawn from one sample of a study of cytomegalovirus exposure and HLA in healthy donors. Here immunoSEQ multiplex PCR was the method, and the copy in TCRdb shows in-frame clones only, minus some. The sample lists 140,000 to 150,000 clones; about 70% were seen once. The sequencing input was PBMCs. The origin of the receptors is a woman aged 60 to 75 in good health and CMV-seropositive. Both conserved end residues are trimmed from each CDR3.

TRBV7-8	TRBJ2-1	ASSATAGTRGYNEQF
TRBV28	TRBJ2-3	ASSFISGSADTQY
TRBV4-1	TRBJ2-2	ASSVQTGRETGELF
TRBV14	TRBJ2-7	ASSHSGRGPYEQY
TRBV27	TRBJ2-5	ASSSTGKETQY
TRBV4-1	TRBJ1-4	ASSQGGYHEKLF
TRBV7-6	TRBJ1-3	ASSSTGDVASGNTIY
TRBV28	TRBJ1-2	ASRRPDRDGYT
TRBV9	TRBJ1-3	ASSVAGGLGNTIY
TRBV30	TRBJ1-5	AWSQGPNQPQH
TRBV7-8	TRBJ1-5	ASSLVTGTDQPQH
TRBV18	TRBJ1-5	ASSDSLRNQPQH
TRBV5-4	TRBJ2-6	ASSEPDRSGANVLT
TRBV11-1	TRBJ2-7	ASSLQGSEEQY
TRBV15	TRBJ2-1	ATSRTRTYNEQF
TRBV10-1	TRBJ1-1	ASSGGQGLNTEAF
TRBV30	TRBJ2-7	AWSDRGYEQY
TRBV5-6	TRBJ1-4	ASTYGTGNEKLF
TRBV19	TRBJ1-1	ASSTQGGGLSTEAF
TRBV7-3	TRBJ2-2	ASSRTSPPGELF
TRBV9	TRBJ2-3	ASSRGTDTQY